The source of this T cell receptor (beta chain) is a study of cytomegalovirus exposure and HLA in healthy donors (dated by TCRdb to about 2017). As for the study more broadly: An earlier analysis of approximately 640 of the donors reported more than 250 Gb of sequence data and about 100 million unique TCR beta sequences from 150 million to 200 million T cells. An early release that covered 640 HLA-typed donors contained about 300 gigabases of sequencing data and around 85 million unique TCR sequences. The genetic ancestry cluster associated with self-reported Caucasian donors included 80% to 90% of the roughly 380 genotyped donors. The study aimed to test whether signatures of past pathogen exposure could be identified by cataloging public T cell receptors. The study used immunosequencing to profile the T cell repertoires of approximately 650 subjects and linked those repertoires to cytomegalovirus serostatus. A separate validation cohort of over 95 different subjects was used in addition to the approximately 610-subject first cohort. The study combined high-throughput TCR immunosequencing, statistical association of individual TCRs with disease status, and machine learning to predict cytomegalovirus infection status. A later analysis re-examined previously published TCR beta repertoires from more than 600 donors and added high-resolution HLA genotyping to investigate patterns of TCR occurrence. In the later analysis, no new phenotypic data were used to find candidate immune exposures; instead, reliance was placed on TCR beta sequences and their occurrence across donors. An earlier analysis of approximately 640 of the donors applied high-throughput TCR beta sequencing to assess whether each TCR beta V gene segment acted as functional or pseudogenic. Alongside the repertoire data, information on donor age, sex, ethnicity and CMV serostatus was compiled. A later genetic analysis took genome-wide SNP genotypes for about 65% of the 666 donors and used that subset as a discovery cohort. Every repertoire in the discovery cohort had been generated on one and the same sequencing platform. Class I and class II HLA loci were covered by the typing at four-digit resolution. Typing coverage varied by locus: roughly 629-640 donors for A, B, C, DRB1 and DQB1; around 560 for DQA1; around 610 for DPA1; fewer than 480 for DPB1. A few DR-DQ haplotypes were treated as single units for association and clustering because of strong linkage in the cohort. On average, 235,054 unique TCR beta nucleotide sequences were sequenced per donor among several hundred genotyped donors of the cohort, with approximately 18% of those sequences being non-productive. The paper as a whole reports these results and caveats: A further reported finding was that TCR beta sequences accurately predicted the HLA-A and HLA-B alleles for most subjects in the first cohort. The sequencing pipeline was judged likely to have produced a cluster of highly shared sequence variants as a technical artifact. Cytomegalovirus status was reported to be diagnosed by the classifier with high specificity and sensitivity in both the original and validation cohorts. At a false discovery rate of 0.05, a later analysis linked 16,951 TCR beta sequences to specific HLA alleles. In a later genetic analysis, fewer N-insertions in productive TCRs were reported among donors in an Asian-associated ancestry cluster than the roughly 640-donor mean. Several of the top co-occurrence clusters appeared to be linked to parvovirus B19, influenza, CMV and Epstein-Barr virus, according to a later analysis. Because counts were too low, about 18 rarely observed V segments, including chromosome 9 orphons, were left out of the earlier analysis of some 640 of the donors. In an earlier analysis of approximately 600 of the donors, most TCR beta V segments were observed in productive rearrangements about 90% or about 30% of the time, broadly matching IMGT annotations. Because HLA typing was unavailable for some donors at each locus, only the typed subset was used in association tests. Most CMV-associated TCR beta chains appeared to be HLA-restricted in a later analysis, and the HLA associations seemed to be driven largely by CMV exposure. Correlated functional status among segregating V segments might be attributable to linkage disequilibrium, but an unknown experimental factor could not be ruled out. A later analysis found that HLA-associated TCR beta chains were more clonally expanded and had lower generation probabilities than equally common non-associated chains. According to the authors, the approach could potentially be generalized to other disease states and immunological phenotypes. In the study, approximately 160 TCR beta chains were listed as associated with cytomegalovirus. This cohort had only TCR beta chains sequenced, and the lack of alpha or paired-chain data limited which features could be detected. Because the 87-base-pair reads could not distinguish some IMGT-functional V segments, including TRBV6-2 and TRBV6-3, those segments were excluded. Presence/absence analyses assumed roughly uniform sequencing depth across donors, an assumption that may not hold. Immune exposure information for the cohort was limited to CMV serostatus. Three of the identified cytomegalovirus-associated TCR beta chains were confirmed in vitro to be specific for cytomegalovirus antigens. Assigning TCR associations to individual alleles was difficult when HLA alleles, especially DR and DQ, strongly co-occurred. An association between a missense DCLRE1C variant and V-gene and J-gene trimming of TCR beta chains was found in a later genetic analysis and replicated in an independent cohort. Across donors, most TCR sequences were observed very rarely, whereas some public TCRs were present in many individuals. According to a later analysis, TCR association rates differed among HLA loci, with DRB1 alleles showing the most associated TCRs and HLA-C alleles showing the fewest.

Library generation was performed with the immunoSEQ multiplex PCR assay. For the multiplex PCR, a mixture combining 60 forward primers for TCR Vbeta segments and 13 reverse primers for TCR Jbeta segments was used. The CDR3 region of rearranged TCR beta genes was amplified from genomic DNA by a multiplex PCR assay. The Illumina HiSeq System was used to sequence the amplified TCR beta libraries as 87-base-pair reads. On the authors' methods: Across the roughly 670 repertoires, a later analysis counted approximately 75 million unique TCR beta chains, roughly 11 million of which were shared by at least two donors. A nearest-neighbor algorithm error-corrected the raw reads and collapsed the reads into unique sequences, merging closely related sequences to remove PCR and sequencing errors. V, D and J gene segments were assigned by aligning CDR3 sequences to IMGT reference sequences. For a sequence to be retained, a match of at least six nucleotides was required to both a V gene segment and a J gene segment. Rearrangements were classified as productive when the CDR3 lacked stop codons and remained in frame with V and J, and all other rearrangements were classified as non-productive. Following IMGT convention, CDR3 was defined as the stretch from the second conserved V-encoded cysteine to the conserved J-encoded phenylalanine. The earlier analysis of around 640 of the donors excluded sequences that lacked an unambiguous match to a single V gene segment. In an earlier analysis of a few hundred of the donors, a V segment was called functional when productive rearrangements were above 56.7%, and segregating when the standard deviation between donors exceeded 5%. A statistical classification framework was built for diagnosing cytomegalovirus status from the catalog of TCR beta chain sequences. V and J gene assignment, in a later analysis, came from comparing TCR nucleotide sequences with IMGT/GENE-DB human TR gene sequences. The TCRdist pipeline was used in a later analysis to assign CDR3 sequences and most-parsimonious VDJ recombination scenarios. In a later analysis, each TCR beta chain was defined by its CDR3 amino acid sequence together with its V-gene family, and reads without a unique V-gene family were excluded. A later analysis removed several hundred highly shared, low-generation-probability nucleotide sequences to deal with suspected cross-contamination and a sequencing artifact. In a later analysis, a clonal expansion index for each public chain was calculated from normalized within-repertoire ranks of inferred template counts. In a later analysis, generation probabilities were computed with a VDJ recombination model fitted to out-of-frame rearrangements, and the resulting probabilities were checked against IGoR. Hypergeometric tests were used in a later analysis to score TCR-TCR, TCR-HLA and TCR-CMV co-occurrence, with a repertoire-size bias correction applied to the TCR pairs. False discovery rates were estimated in a later analysis by permuting HLA or CMV assignments 20 times. In a later analysis, co-occurring TCRs were grouped using DBSCAN, and TCRdist sequence similarity was added for clustering within HLA-allele-positive subsets. For co-occurrence clustering, repertoires with fewer than 30,000 or more than 120,000 public chains were excluded, along with about five repertoires with anomalous nucleotide sharing. TCRdb's version of the immuneACCESS table is confined to in-frame rearrangements and falls short of the full clone set. An unresolved V gene accounts for under half of the shortfall where checked; the remainder is of unknown origin. V and J calls and clone size are those listed in that table; D and trimming were worked out from the DNA. Counted in this sample were some 120,000 clones; over 60% of them appeared once. The top ten clonotypes cover approximately 9.9% of the sample.

From V the trimming removes 1 base and from J it removes 13 bases, while the gene matches leave 5 bases of the junction unaccounted for. The CDR3 numbers 12 residues from cysteine through phenylalanine. Only CDR3 DNA is held: 36 bases, read in frame from base 1. For CDR1 and CDR2, the germline V gene lists SGHVS and FNYEAQ. Note on this clone: This clone's antigen is unknown. Base qualities are not provided; no much larger clone lies one nucleotide away.

In total, approximately 610 healthy bone marrow donors made up the cohort. At the time of sampling, all cohort members were nominally healthy, though unrecorded immune exposures were likely present. The donor tested CMV seropositive, placing the donor among the roughly 270 seropositive members of the cohort. A peripheral blood sample was collected from each donor, and TCR beta sequencing was performed on peripheral blood mononuclear cells. Genomic DNA extraction from the blood cell samples was performed with the Qiagen DNeasy Blood Extraction Kit. This TCR came from a man in his forties in good health and CMV-seropositive. Recombination connected TRBV7-6 to TRBJ2-7; 9 bases in the middle match TRBD1. Source material: PBMCs. DNA sequence: TGTGCCAGCAGCTTAGGACAGGGGGGATTCTACTTC. The encoded protein is CASSLGQGGFYF. With the portions outside the CDR3 filled from the reference TRBV7-6 and TRBJ2-7 genes, the complete variable region becomes GAGVSQSPRYKVTKRGQDVALRCDPISGHVSLYWYRQALGQGPEFLTYFNYEAQQDKSGLPNDRFSAERPEGSISTLTIQRTEQRDSAMYRCASSLGQGGFYFGPGTRLTVT.